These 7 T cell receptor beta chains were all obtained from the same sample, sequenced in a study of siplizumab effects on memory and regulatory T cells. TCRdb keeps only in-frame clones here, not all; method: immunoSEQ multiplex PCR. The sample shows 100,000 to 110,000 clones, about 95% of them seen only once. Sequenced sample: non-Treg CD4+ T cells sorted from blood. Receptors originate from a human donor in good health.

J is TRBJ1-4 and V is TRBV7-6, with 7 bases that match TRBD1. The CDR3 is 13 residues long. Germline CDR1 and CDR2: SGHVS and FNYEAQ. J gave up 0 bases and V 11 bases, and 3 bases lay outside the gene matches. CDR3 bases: TGTGCCGGACAGGACCCAACTAATGAAAAACTGTTTTTT. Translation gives CAGQDPTNEKLFF.

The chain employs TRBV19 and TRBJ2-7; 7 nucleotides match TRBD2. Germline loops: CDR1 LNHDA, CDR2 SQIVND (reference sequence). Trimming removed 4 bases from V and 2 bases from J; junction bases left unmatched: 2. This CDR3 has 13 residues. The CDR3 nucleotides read TGTGCCAGTAGTAATGCGGGAGCCTACGAGCAGTACTTC. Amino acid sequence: CASSNAGAYEQYF.

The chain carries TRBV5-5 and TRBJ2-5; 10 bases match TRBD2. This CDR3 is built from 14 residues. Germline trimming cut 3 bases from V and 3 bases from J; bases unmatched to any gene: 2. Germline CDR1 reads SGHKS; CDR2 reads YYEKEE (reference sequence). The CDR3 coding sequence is TGTGCCAGCAGCTCTACTAGCGGGGAAGAGACCCAGTACTTC. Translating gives CASSSTSGEETQYF.

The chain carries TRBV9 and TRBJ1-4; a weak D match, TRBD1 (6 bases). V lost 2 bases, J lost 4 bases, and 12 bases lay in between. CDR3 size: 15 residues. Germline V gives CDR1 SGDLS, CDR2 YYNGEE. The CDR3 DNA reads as TGTGCCAGCAGCGTTATGACAGGAGTTAATGAAAAACTGTTTTTT. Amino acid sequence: CASSVMTGVNEKLFF.

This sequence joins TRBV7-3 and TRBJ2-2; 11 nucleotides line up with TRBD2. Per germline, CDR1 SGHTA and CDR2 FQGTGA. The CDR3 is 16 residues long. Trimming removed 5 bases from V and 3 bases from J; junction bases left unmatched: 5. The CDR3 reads CASSPTSGRYTGELFF. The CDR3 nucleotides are TGTGCCAGCAGCCCCACTAGCGGGAGATACACCGGGGAGCTGTTTTTT.

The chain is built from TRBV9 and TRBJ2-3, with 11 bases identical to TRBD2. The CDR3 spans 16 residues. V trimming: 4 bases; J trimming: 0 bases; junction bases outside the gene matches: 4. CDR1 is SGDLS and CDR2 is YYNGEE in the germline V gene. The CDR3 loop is CASSPGTSGSTDTQYF. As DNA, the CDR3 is TGTGCCAGCAGCCCTGGGACTAGCGGTAGCACAGATACGCAGTATTTT.

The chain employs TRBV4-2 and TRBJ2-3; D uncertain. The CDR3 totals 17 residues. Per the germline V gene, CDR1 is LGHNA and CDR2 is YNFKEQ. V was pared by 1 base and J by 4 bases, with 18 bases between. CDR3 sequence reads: CASSQVQTNKHSDTQYF. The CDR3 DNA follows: TGTGCCAGCAGCCAAGTCCAGACAAACAAACATTCAGATACGCAGTATTTT.